This TCR beta chain was recorded in a study of T cell responses to AZD1222 COVID-19 vaccine. Across the study: Pooled in the analysis were second doses at about 4 or about 12 weeks. Findings of the study overall: In a largely white British group with more females than males, clonal diversity was possibly underestimated. At baseline, seropositivity was found in only a handful of AZD1222 recipients. Spike-specific TCR breadth rose after two AZD1222 doses, and depth rose as well.

Assay used: immunoSEQ multiplex PCR; TCRdb lists only in-frame clones, some missing. The repertoire has about 81,000 clones, about 91% of them found once; the top ten carry approximately 5.5%. V lost 3 bases and J lost 4, with 6 bases in between. The CDR3 covers 12 residues. The germline gives CDR1 SGDLS, CDR2 YYNGEE. A note on this clone: Its target is unknown.

The sequence was obtained from an adult in good health. J is TRBJ2-3 and V is TRBV9; D gene unclear. This material consisted of peripheral blood, taken on day 0 of AZD1222 vaccination. CDR3 DNA sequence: TGTGCCAGCAGCGCGGACGCAGATACGCAGTATTTT. Translated, it gives CASSADADTQYF. Full variable domain (remainder filled in from reference TRBV9 and TRBJ2-3): DSGVTQTPKHLITATGQRVTLRCSPRSGDLSVYWYQQSLDQGLQFLIQYYNGEERAKGNILERFSAQQFPDLHSELNLSSLELGDSALYFCASSADADTQYFGPGTRLTVL.